Following are 13 T cell receptor beta chains from one sample sequenced in a study of OX40 agonist ivuxolimab in advanced cancers. Using immunoSEQ multiplex PCR, the repertoire was profiled, and TCRdb retains in-frame clones only, with some absent. Found here are 62,000 or so clones, more than 80% of them singletons; the top ten hold less than 6%. The source was CD4+ or CD8+ T cells sorted from blood, collected in a trial of the OX40 agonist ivuxolimab. These receptors came from an adult with an advanced solid tumor such as melanoma, head and neck, liver or kidney cancer.

This chain uses TRBV6-5 with TRBJ2-7; 8 bases line up with TRBD1. CDR3 size: 13 residues. The V and J ends lost 5 bases and 4 bases, in that order; junction bases with no gene match: 4. CDR1 is MNHEY, CDR2 SVGAGI, per germline. The CDR3 DNA reads TGTGCCAGCAGTGACAGGGGCGGTTACGAGCAGTACTTC. As protein: CASSDRGGYEQYF.

V and J are TRBV18 and TRBJ1-5, with TRBD1 matching over 8 bases. CDR1 KGHSH and CDR2 LQKENI come from the germline V gene. V lost 3 bases, J lost 2 bases, and 6 bases stayed unmatched. The CDR3 runs 16 residues. The CDR3 loop reads CASSPTGQGGNQPQHF. The CDR3 DNA reads as TGTGCCAGCTCACCTACCGGACAGGGTGGCAATCAGCCCCAGCATTTT. The full variable domain, its missing parts supplied by reference TRBV18 and TRBJ1-5, is NAGVMQNPRHLVRRRGQEARLRCSPMKGHSHVYWYRQLPEEGLKFMVYLQKENIIDESGMPKERFSAEFPKEGPSILRIQQVVRGDSAAYFCASSPTGQGGNQPQHFGDGTRLSIL.

The V call is TRBV11-2, the J call TRBJ2-1, with 12 bases matching TRBD2. The CDR3 is made up of 16 amino acids. CDR1 and CDR2 (germline): SGHAT, FQNNGV. J gave up 4 bases and V 5 bases, and 6 bases lay outside the gene matches. CDR3: CASSLTSGRTYNEQFF. The DNA of the CDR3 is TGTGCCAGCAGCCTTACTAGCGGGAGGACTTACAATGAGCAGTTCTTC.

This chain uses TRBV7-2 with TRBJ2-1; unclear D gene. The CDR3 extends over 12 amino acids. V lost 8 bases to trimming and J lost 5 bases, with 10 bases between them. Germline lookup yields CDR1 SGHTA and CDR2 FQGNSA. Written as DNA, the CDR3 is TGTGCCAGCGGGCACCCTAACAATGAGCAGTTCTTC. It is translated as CASGHPNNEQFF.

This chain connects TRBV19 to TRBJ1-5; perhaps TRBD1 as D (6 bases). The germline CDR1 and CDR2 sequences are LNHDA and SQIVND (reference sequence). The CDR3 covers 16 residues. Trimming stripped 2 bases from V and 5 bases from J, with 16 bases between. The CDR3 loop reads CASSISRWAGDQPQHF. In nucleotides, the CDR3 is TGTGCCAGTAGTATATCCCGGTGGGCAGGGGATCAGCCCCAGCATTTT.

The rearrangement joins TRBV6-1 to TRBJ1-3; the D gene is possibly TRBD1 (6 bases). The CDR3 contains 16 residues. From germline, CDR1 is MNHNS and CDR2 SASEGT. The V and J ends lost 2 bases and 0 bases respectively, with 11 bases between them. The CDR3 loop is CASSERTGYSGNTIYF. DNA of the CDR3: TGTGCCAGCAGTGAAAGAACAGGGTACTCTGGAAACACCATATATTTT.

The chain carries TRBV10-2 and TRBJ2-3; 10 bases are shared with TRBD2. CDR1 is WSHSY and CDR2 is SAAADI in the germline V gene. CDR3 length: 16 amino acids. After removal of 6 bases from V and 9 bases from J, the junction contained 15 bases not matched to a gene. The CDR3 protein is CASSRRASGSRITQYF. The CDR3 DNA reads as TGCGCCAGCAGCAGGCGGGCTAGCGGGAGTAGGATCACGCAGTATTTT.

The rearrangement joins TRBV9 to TRBJ1-4; TRBD1 matches 10 bases. Germline V lookup: CDR1 SGDLS, CDR2 YYNGEE. This CDR3 comprises 17 residues. J was trimmed by 6 bases and V by 4 bases; bases with no gene match: 12. CDR3 bases: TGTGCCAGCAGCCACCGACAGGGGGCGCCTCACGATGAAAAACTGTTTTTT. This gives the protein CASSHRQGAPHDEKLFF.

The chain uses TRBV28 and TRBJ1-1; perhaps TRBD1 as D (5 bases). The germline gives CDR1 MDHEN, CDR2 SYDVKM. V gave up 1 base and J gave up 1 base, with 19 bases separating them. This CDR3 contains 18 residues. CDR3 DNA sequence: TGTGCCAGCAGTTTATATGTCTCAGGCGGGGGGAAGAACACTGAAGCTTTCTTT. Its protein is CASSLYVSGGGKNTEAFF.

This clone has a handful of counts. The genes are TRBV7-9 and TRBJ1-3; D call uncertain. Trimming cost V 1 base and J 0 bases, with 7 bases left between them. Germline-derived CDR1 and CDR2 are SEHNR and FQNEAQ (reference sequence). This CDR3 region has 15 residues. CDR3 nucleotide sequence: TGTGCCAGCAGCTTAGACGAGCCCTCTGGAAACACCATATATTTT. It encodes CASSLDEPSGNTIYF.

This chain's CDR3 is CASNVLLDEREKLFF. The CDR3 DNA is TGTGCCAGCAATGTTTTATTAGACGAACGGGAAAAACTGTTTTTT. The rearrangement joins TRBV6-1 to TRBJ1-4, with D uncertain. This CDR3 has 15 amino acids. Trimming removed 7 bases from V and 8 bases from J, with 20 bases in between. Germline V CDR1 and CDR2: MNHNS, SASEGT.

The chain is built from TRBV10-1 and TRBJ2-1; 13 positions match TRBD2. Trimming took 5 bases from V and 7 from J; bases not matched to a gene: 8. The CDR3 extends over 16 amino acids. Per the germline V gene, CDR1 is WNHNN and CDR2 is SYGVQD (reference sequence). CDR3 sequence (DNA): TGCGCCAGCAGTCTCACCGGGGGACTAGCGGGGAATGAGCAGTTCTTC. Translation: CASSLTGGLAGNEQFF.

The CDR3: CASSLRQGRGEAFF. In DNA, the CDR3 is TGTGCCAGCAGTCTACGACAGGGAAGAGGGGAAGCTTTCTTT. This sequence joins TRBV27 and TRBJ1-1; 7 nucleotides align to TRBD1. The CDR3 contains 14 residues. Germline-derived CDR1 and CDR2 are MNHEY and SMNVEV (reference sequence). V trimming: 5 bases; J trimming: 8 bases; junction bases outside the gene matches: 11.